One sample yielded the 24 T cell receptor beta chains listed below, sequenced in a study of blood T cell repertoires in COVID-19. TCRdb's copy holds only in-frame clones and misses some; the assay was immunoSEQ multiplex PCR. The data show approximately 220,000 clones, roughly 85% seen once. Sequencing was carried out using PBMCs or T cells enriched from blood (not recorded which). Source of these receptors: a man in his forties who had recovered from COVID-19.

The J gene is TRBJ2-7, the V gene TRBV27, with TRBD2 matching 8 bases. Germline values: CDR1 MNHEY, CDR2 SMNVEV (reference sequence). The CDR3 runs 14 residues. V shed 1 base and J 4 bases; nucleotides not matched to a gene: 3. CDR3 DNA sequence: TGTGCCAGCAGTTTATTTAAGCGGGGGTACGAGCAGTACTTC. As protein: CASSLFKRGYEQYF.

This rearrangement joins TRBV21-1 to TRBJ2-5; the table's D call of TRBD1 was not tested on the DNA. TRBV21-1 is described as a pseudogene. The length of the CDR3 is 16 residues. The CDR3 DNA follows: TGTGCCAGCAGCAAAGTAGTCGGGACAGGGTTAAAGACCCAGTACTTC. Its protein is CASSKVVGTGLKTQYF.

CDR3 DNA sequence: TGCGCCAGCAGTGAAGGAGGGACAGCGTTATACGAGCAGTACTTC. Protein: CASSEGGTALYEQYF. The chain recombines TRBV5-1 with TRBJ2-7; a weak D match, TRBD1 (7 bases). Germline-derived CDR1 and CDR2 are SGHRS and YFSETQ. V was pared by 5 bases and J by 4 bases, with 19 bases between. This CDR3 region has 15 residues.

This clone appeared once. The chain links TRBV28 to TRBJ1-2; D is undetermined. The germline V gene has CDR1 MDHEN and CDR2 SYDVKM. V dropped 8 bases and J dropped 4 bases, with 11 bases sitting between them. The CDR3 has 12 residues. The CDR3 loop is CASGLGPYGYTF. CDR3 nucleotide sequence: TGTGCCAGCGGACTTGGGCCCTATGGCTACACCTTC.

This clone was observed a handful of times. The chain couples TRBV7-9 to TRBJ2-7; 12 bases align to TRBD2. V was clipped by 4 bases and J by 2 bases; unmatched bases: 0. This CDR3 region has 14 residues. Germline V gene lookup returns CDR1 SEHNR and CDR2 FQNEAQ (reference sequence). This CDR3 reads CASSWTSGAYEQYF. The CDR3 nucleotides are TGTGCCAGCAGCTGGACTAGCGGGGCCTACGAGCAGTACTTC.

The chain employs TRBV9 and TRBJ2-2; TRBD1 might be the D (5 bases). V lost 0 bases, J lost 6 bases, and 6 bases lay in between. The CDR3 loop spans 13 amino acids. Germline-derived CDR1 and CDR2 are SGDLS and YYNGEE. CDR3 protein: CASSVGGPGELFF. The CDR3 nucleotides are TGTGCCAGCAGCGTAGGGGGCCCCGGGGAGCTGTTTTTT.

The chain is built from TRBV18 and TRBJ2-2, with 10 positions matching TRBD1. Germline V gene sequence: CDR1 KGHSH, CDR2 LQKENI. CDR3 size: 16 residues. After removal of 2 bases from V and 3 bases from J, the junction contained 3 bases not matched to a gene. CDR3 bases: TGTGCCAGCTCACCAACAGGGACAGGGGACACCGGGGAGCTGTTTTTT. This gives the protein CASSPTGTGDTGELFF.

The chain links TRBV9 to TRBJ2-5; D gene uncertain. V was pared by 4 bases and J by 1 base, with 11 bases between. Germline V gene data show CDR1 as SGDLS and CDR2 as YYNGEE. CDR3 size: 14 residues. CDR3 DNA: TGTGCCAGCAGCCTGAGTTGGGCCCAAGAGACCCAGTACTTC. Translated, it gives CASSLSWAQETQYF.

The chain couples TRBV5-1 to TRBJ2-3; TRBD2 is a possible D gene (6 bases). The CDR3 totals 13 residues. Germline V gene sequence: CDR1 SGHRS, CDR2 YFSETQ. Trimming pared 0 bases from V and 5 bases from J, leaving 7 bases between. The CDR3 loop is CASSLAGGDTQYF. CDR3 in DNA: TGCGCCAGCAGCTTGGCCGGGGGAGATACGCAGTATTTT.

This chain links TRBV5-1 with TRBJ2-6, with a tentative D call TRBD1 (6 bases). This CDR3 region has 16 residues. Trimming removed 0 bases at V and 3 bases at J, with 10 bases between. Germline V lookup: CDR1 SGHRS, CDR2 YFSETQ. CDR3 residues: CASSLAGTNGANVLTF. The DNA for the CDR3 is TGCGCCAGCAGCTTGGCCGGGACAAATGGGGCCAACGTCCTGACTTTC.

This clone was observed at least ten times. A junction end diverges from the germline sequence, so it may reflect a read error. The V gene is TRBV13, the J gene TRBJ2-2, with 11 nucleotides matching TRBD2. Germline V lookup: CDR1 PRHDT, CDR2 FYEKMQ (reference sequence). The CDR3 extends over 17 amino acids. For the CDR3, the DNA is TGTGCCAGCAGCTATCTAAAGACTAGCGGGAACCCCGGGGAGCTGTTTTTT. Its protein is CASSYLKTSGNPGELFF.

This chain uses TRBV19 with TRBJ2-1, with D maybe TRBD2 (5 bases). CDR3 length: 15 amino acids. The germline CDR1 and CDR2 sequences are LNHDA and SQIVND (reference sequence). Trimming shortened V by 8 bases and J by 0 bases, and 14 bases separated the two germline ends. The CDR3: CASSISGSSYNEQFF. The CDR3, as DNA: TGTGCCAGTTCTATAAGCGGAAGCTCCTACAATGAGCAGTTCTTC.

This clone was seen more than once but under ten times. The chain has TRBV2 and TRBJ1-1, with D possibly being TRBD1 (5 bases). The CDR3 consists of 11 residues. V was trimmed by 7 bases and J by 6 bases, leaving 9 bases between them. Germline CDR1 is SNHLY and CDR2 is FYNNEI. The CDR3 loop reads CASKVGAEAFF. The CDR3, as DNA: TGTGCCAGCAAGGTAGGGGCTGAAGCTTTCTTT.

This clone was seen just once. In DNA form, the CDR3 reads TGTGCCAGCTCGCCGGGACAGGGTGCCGATGAGCAGTTCTTC. Its protein product is CASSPGQGADEQFF. The V and J genes are TRBV18 and TRBJ2-1; TRBD1 matches at 9 bases. The trim removed 6 bases at V and 8 bases at J, leaving 8 bases unmatched. The CDR3 has 14 amino acids. Germline V CDR1 and CDR2: KGHSH, LQKENI. Drawing the rest from reference TRBV18 and TRBJ2-1, the complete variable domain is NAGVMQNPRHLVRRRGQEARLRCSPMKGHSHVYWYRQLPEEGLKFMVYLQKENIIDESGMPKERFSAEFPKEGPSILRIQQVVRGDSAAYFCASSPGQGADEQFFGPGTRLTVL.

The V call is TRBV5-1, the J call TRBJ2-2; 10 bases line up with TRBD1. CDR1 is SGHRS and CDR2 is YFSETQ in the germline V gene. CDR3 length equals 16 residues. With V trimmed by 1 base and J by 4 bases, 4 bases remained unmatched. This chain's CDR3 is CASSLRTGGSTGELFF. In nucleotides, the CDR3 is TGCGCCAGCAGCTTGCGGACAGGGGGTAGCACCGGGGAGCTGTTTTTT.

V is TRBV29-1 and J is TRBJ2-2; the D gene is possibly TRBD2 (6 bases). There are 13 residues in the CDR3. The germline gives CDR1 SQVTM, CDR2 ANQGSEA. The V end was cut by 2 bases, the J end by 6 bases, with 10 bases between. The CDR3 DNA reads TGCAGCGTTGAAACGCGGGAACCCGGGGAGCTGTTTTTT. The encoded protein is CSVETREPGELFF.

This clone was seen many times. The genes are TRBV5-6 and TRBJ2-1, with 14 bases lining up with TRBD2. J was trimmed by 4 bases and V by 4 bases; bases with no gene match: 4. Looked up from germline, CDR1 is SGHDT and CDR2 is YYEEEE. This CDR3 spans 16 amino acids. CDR3 DNA: TGTGCCAGCAGCGGGACTAGCGGGAGCCTGTACAATGAGCAGTTCTTC. Protein product: CASSGTSGSLYNEQFF.

This chain connects TRBV5-6 to TRBJ2-7, with a tentative D call TRBD1 (6 bases). The V end lost 3 bases, the J end lost 3 bases, and 10 bases lay between the germline ends. The CDR3 length is 13 residues. Germline CDR1 SGHDT, CDR2 YYEEEE. The CDR3 coding sequence is TGTGCCAGCAGCTCTCGGACAGACTACGAGCAGTACTTC. Protein sequence: CASSSRTDYEQYF.

The chain is built from TRBV7-2 and TRBJ2-6; 7 bases are shared with TRBD1. Germline V gene data show CDR1 as SGHTA and CDR2 as FQGNSA. The CDR3 loop spans 18 amino acids. Unmatched junction bases numbered 6, after V lost 1 base and J lost 0 bases. The CDR3 bases are TGTGCCAGCAGCTTAGTAGTCAGGGGGAGCTCTGGGGCCAACGTCCTGACTTTC. This sequence encodes CASSLVVRGSSGANVLTF.

This clone was seen just once. V gene TRBV4-2 combines with J gene TRBJ2-1; TRBD2 matches 10 bases. Unmatched junction bases numbered 12, after V lost 0 bases and J lost 7 bases. The germline V gene has CDR1 LGHNA and CDR2 YNFKEQ. CDR3 length equals 18 residues. CDR3: CASSQDRLAGARSNEQFF. The CDR3 DNA reads as TGTGCCAGCAGCCAAGATCGCCTAGCGGGAGCTAGAAGTAATGAGCAGTTCTTC.

As to this clone: This specimen includes other DNA sequences encoding the same CDR3. This chain connects TRBV28 to TRBJ1-1, with 10 bases matching TRBD1. CDR3 length: 14 amino acids. The V gene's germline CDR1 is MDHEN and CDR2 SYDVKM. With 4 bases clipped from V and 5 bases from J, the junction kept 4 bases outside the gene matches. In DNA form, the CDR3 reads TGTGCCAGCAGTTCTGGACAGGGGGATACTGAAGCTTTCTTT. The encoded protein is CASSSGQGDTEAFF.

This chain connects TRBV4-1 to TRBJ2-7; D might be TRBD1 (6 bases). This CDR3 region has 17 residues. CDR1 is MGHRA, CDR2 YSYEKL, per germline. V shed 3 bases and J shed 3 bases, with 21 bases lying between them. As DNA, the CDR3 is TGCGCCAGCAGCCAGGCCTTTACAGGGAGCCAGGGCTACGAGCAGTACTTC. Translated, it gives CASSQAFTGSQGYEQYF.

The rearrangement uses TRBV5-4 and TRBJ2-7; 11 nucleotides align to TRBD1. Germline lookup yields CDR1 SGHNT and CDR2 YYREEE (reference sequence). V was clipped by 4 bases and J by 2 bases; unmatched bases: 5. The CDR3 extends over 15 amino acids. DNA of the CDR3: TGTGCCAGCAGCCCCGGACAGGGGGCCCCCTACGAGCAGTACTTC. This codes for CASSPGQGAPYEQYF.

The chain couples TRBV2 to TRBJ2-7; 10 positions agree with TRBD1. J gave up 3 bases and V 6 bases, and 5 bases lay outside the gene matches. CDR3 size: 14 residues. The V gene's germline CDR1 is SNHLY and CDR2 FYNNEI. The CDR3 protein is CASRGTGAYYEQYF. CDR3 sequence (DNA): TGTGCCAGCAGAGGGACAGGGGCGTACTACGAGCAGTACTTC.